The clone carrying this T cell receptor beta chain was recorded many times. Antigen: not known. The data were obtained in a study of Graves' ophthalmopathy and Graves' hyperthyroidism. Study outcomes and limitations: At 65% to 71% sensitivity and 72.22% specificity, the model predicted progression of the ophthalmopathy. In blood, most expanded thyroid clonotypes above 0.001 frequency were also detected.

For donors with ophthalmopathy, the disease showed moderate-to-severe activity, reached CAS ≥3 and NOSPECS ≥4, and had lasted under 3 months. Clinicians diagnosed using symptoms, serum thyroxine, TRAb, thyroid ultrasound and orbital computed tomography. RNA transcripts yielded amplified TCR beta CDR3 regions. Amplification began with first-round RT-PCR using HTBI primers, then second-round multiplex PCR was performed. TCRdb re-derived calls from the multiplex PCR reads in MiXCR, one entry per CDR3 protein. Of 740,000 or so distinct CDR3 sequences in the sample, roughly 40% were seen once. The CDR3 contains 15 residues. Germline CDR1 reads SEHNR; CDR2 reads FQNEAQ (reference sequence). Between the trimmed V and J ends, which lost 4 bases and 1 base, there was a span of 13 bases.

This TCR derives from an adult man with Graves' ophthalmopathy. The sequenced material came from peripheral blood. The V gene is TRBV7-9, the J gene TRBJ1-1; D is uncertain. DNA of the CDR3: TGTGCCAGCAGCTCTTATCAAGAACCGAACACTGAAGCTTTCTTT. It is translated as CASSSYQEPNTEAFF.